Each of the 27 T cell receptor beta chains below was sequenced from the same sample in a study of CD8 T cells in Susac syndrome. cDNA came from approximately 0.5 to 1 ug RNA primed by random hexamers. TCRdb reprocessed the immunoSEQ multiplex PCR reads with MiXCR, giving one entry per CDR3 protein. The data contain tens of thousands of distinct CDR3 sequences, approximately 95% of them singletons. The sequenced material came from CD8+ T cells from PBMCs. These receptors all come from a human donor with Susac syndrome.

This chain uses TRBV10-2 with TRBJ1-2; a possible D gene is TRBD1 (5 bases). The CDR3 contains 15 residues. V lost 1 base and J 1 base, leaving 10 bases between the germline ends. Germline CDR1 reads WSHSY; CDR2 reads SAAADI. This CDR3 reads CASSELTADNYGYTF. The CDR3 nucleotides are TGCGCCAGCAGTGAGTTGACAGCCGATAACTATGGCTACACCTTC.

The chain employs TRBV29-1 and TRBJ2-1, with D possibly being TRBD1 or TRBD2 (5 bases each). In germline, CDR1 is SQVTM, CDR2 ANQGSEA. V was shortened by 6 bases and J by 0 bases, with 12 bases between the two germline ends. This CDR3 is 14 amino acids long. Here the CDR3 DNA reads TGCAGCGTGGGGACCCCCGCCTCCTACAATGAGCAGTTCTTC. Translated: CSVGTPASYNEQFF.

This clonotype was recorded only once. The chain has TRBV5-6 and TRBJ2-3; TRBD1 aligns across 8 bases. Germline values: CDR1 SGHDT, CDR2 YYEEEE. CDR3 length equals 15 residues. V gave up 1 base and J gave up 3 bases; unmatched junction bases: 4. The CDR3 loop is CASSLRTGWTDTQYF. CDR3 nucleotide sequence: TGTGCCAGCAGCTTGAGGACAGGGTGGACAGATACGCAGTATTTT.

The genes are TRBV24-1 and TRBJ2-7; D gene unclear. The germline gives CDR1 KGHDR, CDR2 SFDVKD. V shed 1 base and J shed 4 bases, with 13 bases lying between them. The CDR3 runs 15 residues. The CDR3: CATSDFDTSVYEQYF. DNA for the CDR3: TGTGCCACCAGTGATTTCGACACCTCAGTTTACGAGCAGTACTTC.

The rearrangement links TRBV25-1 to TRBJ2-1; possibly TRBD1 for D (6 bases). V lost 10 bases and J 2 bases, leaving 9 bases between the germline ends. Germline CDR1 and CDR2: MGHDK and SYGVNS. The CDR3 runs 12 residues. The CDR3 DNA follows: TGTGCCACTTGGGACACCTACAATGAGCAGTTCTTC. It codes for CATWDTYNEQFF.

V gene TRBV7-9 combines with J gene TRBJ2-5, with D hard to call. CDR3 length: 15 amino acids. CDR1 is SEHNR and CDR2 is FQNEAQ in the germline V gene (reference sequence). V was cut by 2 bases and J by 4 bases, with 14 bases left in between. In nucleotides, the CDR3 is TGTGCCAGCAGCTTATTGCAGAGGAACGGAGAGACCCAGTACTTC. As protein: CASSLLQRNGETQYF.

This sequence joins TRBV20-1 and TRBJ2-7, with 7 bases identical to TRBD1. The length of the CDR3 is 15 residues. V was clipped by 0 bases and J by 2 bases; unmatched bases: 7. Germline V CDR1 and CDR2: DFQATT, SNEGSKA (reference sequence). In DNA, the CDR3 is TGCAGTGCTAGAGATCTCTCGGGACAGACCTACGAGCAGTACTTC. This gives the protein CSARDLSGQTYEQYF.

The chain uses TRBV6-5 and TRBJ2-1; possible D gene TRBD2, 6 bases. V was trimmed by 2 bases and J by 6 bases, leaving 8 bases between them. The CDR3 is made up of 13 amino acids. Germline V gives CDR1 MNHEY, CDR2 SVGAGI. The CDR3 DNA reads as TGTGCCAGCAGTTACGGGACTCTCAATGAGCAGTTCTTC. Encoded protein: CASSYGTLNEQFF.

The chain carries TRBV7-9 and TRBJ2-2; 8 bases are shared with TRBD1. The length of the CDR3 is 15 residues. The germline gives CDR1 SEHNR, CDR2 FQNEAQ (reference sequence). With 5 bases clipped from V and 1 base from J, the junction kept 3 bases outside the gene matches. The CDR3 sequence is CASSTGTGNTGELFF. The DNA of the CDR3 is TGTGCCAGCAGCACCGGGACAGGGAACACCGGGGAGCTGTTTTTT.

The chain joins TRBV7-9 to TRBJ1-5, with 7 bases matching TRBD1. Germline CDR1 reads SEHNR; CDR2 reads FQNEAQ (reference sequence). The CDR3 totals 15 residues. The V and J ends lost 11 bases and 0 bases, in that order; junction bases with no gene match: 10. CDR3 loop: CAAARGSDSNQPQHF. Here the CDR3 DNA reads TGTGCCGCGGCCAGGGGGTCAGATAGCAATCAGCCCCAGCATTTT.

The chain couples TRBV2 to TRBJ2-3; 9 bases are shared with TRBD2. The germline V gene encodes CDR1 SNHLY and CDR2 FYNNEI. The J segment lost 0 bases and the V segment lost 10 bases, leaving 5 bases of the junction unmatched. The CDR3 covers 14 residues. CDR3 bases: TGTGCCACCAGGACTAGCGACAGCACAGATACGCAGTATTTT. Its protein product is CATRTSDSTDTQYF.

This sequence joins TRBV12-3 or TRBV12-4 and TRBJ2-2; 11 positions agree with TRBD1. Trimming removed 5 bases from V and 5 bases from J; junction bases left unmatched: 1. This CDR3 has 14 residues. The CDR3 loop is CASSGTGGTGELFF. The CDR3 nucleotides read TGTGCCAGCAGTGGGACAGGGGGAACCGGGGAGCTGTTTTTT.

J is TRBJ1-4 and V is TRBV2, with D unclear. The V gene lost 4 bases and the J gene lost 12 bases, with 6 bases spanning the gap. CDR1 and CDR2 from the germline V gene are SNHLY and FYNNEI. This CDR3 is built from 10 residues. CDR3 coding DNA: TGTGCCAGCAGTGGGGAGGAACTGTTTTTT. Protein product: CASSGEELFF.

CDR3 region: CASSSEPRDRDYEQYF. The DNA for the CDR3 is TGTGCCAGCAGTTCGGAGCCGCGGGACAGGGACTACGAGCAGTACTTC. The chain joins TRBV2 to TRBJ2-7, with TRBD1 identical over 9 bases. Germline CDR1 is SNHLY and CDR2 is FYNNEI. This CDR3 spans 16 amino acids. Trimming cost V 5 bases and J 3 bases; bases outside gene matches: 11.

The rearrangement uses TRBV25-1 and TRBJ2-7, with D maybe TRBD1 (6 bases). Germline CDR1 and CDR2: MGHDK and SYGVNS. The CDR3 spans 15 residues. The ends were cut back, 3 bases at V and 2 bases at J, with 14 bases in the middle. The CDR3 DNA is TGTGCCAGCAGTGACTCCGGGACATACACCTACGAGCAGTACTTC. Residues: CASSDSGTYTYEQYF.

The J gene is TRBJ1-1, the V gene TRBV9, with D unclear. Trimming removed 3 bases at V and 1 base at J, with 10 bases between. Germline V gene data show CDR1 as SGDLS and CDR2 as YYNGEE. This CDR3 is built from 14 residues. CDR3 region: CASSAGEENTEAFF. The CDR3 nucleotides are TGTGCCAGCAGCGCTGGGGAGGAGAACACTGAAGCTTTCTTT.

V is TRBV19 and J is TRBJ2-2; a weak D match, TRBD1 (6 bases). CDR1 is LNHDA, CDR2 SQIVND, per germline (reference sequence). V was shortened by 3 bases and J by 5 bases, with 13 bases between the two germline ends. The CDR3 sequence is 15 residues long. The CDR3 DNA reads TGTGCCAGTAGTATGCAGGGGACAATGACCGGGGAGCTGTTTTTT. This translates into CASSMQGTMTGELFF. Combining the CDR3 with reference TRBV19 and TRBJ2-2 gives the whole variable domain DGGITQSPKYLFRKEGQNVTLSCEQNLNHDAMYWYRQDPGQGLRLIYYSQIVNDFQKGDIAEGYSVSREKKESFPLTVTSAQKNPTAFYLCASSMQGTMTGELFFGEGSRLTVL.

The chain uses TRBV3-1 and TRBJ2-7, with a possible D match to TRBD2 (6 bases). The CDR3 spans 15 residues. The germline V gene has CDR1 LGHDT and CDR2 YNNKEL (reference sequence). V was pared by 3 bases and J by 4 bases, with 16 bases between. The CDR3 region has the DNA TGTGCCAGCAGCCAGCGGCGGGACTCCTCTTACGAGCAGTACTTC. Translating gives CASSQRRDSSYEQYF.

This chain links TRBV2 with TRBJ2-7; no definite D call. There are 12 residues in the CDR3. V was cut by 7 bases and J by 3 bases, with 10 bases left in between. CDR1 and CDR2 from the germline V gene are SNHLY and FYNNEI. CDR3 sequence (DNA): TGTGCCAGCATGTACCGAAACTACGAGCAGTACTTC. Protein sequence: CASMYRNYEQYF.

The gene calls are TRBV27 and TRBJ2-5; TRBD1 is a possible D gene (6 bases). The germline V and J ends were trimmed by 6 bases and 4 bases, with 12 bases remaining between them. Germline CDR1 reads MNHEY; CDR2 reads SMNVEV (reference sequence). This CDR3 region has 13 residues. The DNA for the CDR3 is TGTGCCAGCAGGAGACTACAGGGAGAGACCCAGTACTTC. Protein sequence: CASRRLQGETQYF.

This clonotype was detected once. The chain recombines TRBV3-1 with TRBJ2-6; 8 nucleotides align to TRBD1. The J segment lost 0 bases and the V segment lost 7 bases, leaving 14 bases of the junction unmatched. CDR1 LGHDT and CDR2 YNNKEL come from the germline V gene (reference sequence). The length of the CDR3 is 19 residues. The CDR3 DNA follows: TGTGCCAGCACCATGAGAGAGGACAGGGTAGTCTCTGGGGCCAACGTCCTGACTTTC. It encodes CASTMREDRVVSGANVLTF.

Only one count was recorded for this clonotype. The chain couples TRBV4-2 to TRBJ1-3; no clear D gene. CDR3 size: 15 residues. The germline CDR1 and CDR2 sequences are LGHNA and YNFKEQ. With 0 bases removed from V and 3 bases from J, the gap between germline ends came to 9 bases. CDR3: CASSQDAGDGNTIYF. For the CDR3, the DNA is TGTGCCAGCAGCCAAGACGCCGGGGATGGAAACACCATATATTTT.

The chain uses TRBV20-1 and TRBJ2-7; D might be TRBD2 (6 bases). Trimming stripped 4 bases from V and 3 bases from J, with 19 bases between. The CDR3 spans 15 residues. The germline CDR1 and CDR2 sequences are DFQATT and SNEGSKA (reference sequence). DNA of the CDR3: TGCAGTGCTACCGATTCGGGGGAGGAGCTCTACGAGCAGTACTTC. Protein: CSATDSGEELYEQYF.

V gene TRBV6-2 or TRBV6-3 combines with J gene TRBJ2-5; D is undetermined. V gave up 6 bases and J gave up 0 bases, with 11 bases separating them. Germline CDR1 is MNHEY and CDR2 is SVGEGT. This CDR3 is built from 14 residues. CDR3 sequence: CASSFEQYQETQYF. The DNA for the CDR3 is TGTGCCAGCAGCTTCGAACAGTACCAAGAGACCCAGTACTTC.

The chain joins TRBV4-2 to TRBJ2-1, with D maybe TRBD1 (6 bases). V dropped 4 bases and J dropped 2 bases, with 18 bases sitting between them. The CDR3 is made up of 17 amino acids. Germline-derived CDR1 and CDR2 are LGHNA and YNFKEQ. The CDR3 protein is CASSPVDRPQTYNEQFF. In nucleotides, the CDR3 is TGTGCCAGCAGCCCTGTTGACAGGCCCCAAACCTACAATGAGCAGTTCTTC.

This clonotype appeared once. The V and J genes are TRBV6-5 and TRBJ2-3; D gene uncertain. Deletions cut 7 bases from V and 6 bases from J, with 8 bases between. CDR1 is MNHEY, CDR2 SVGAGI, per germline. The CDR3 sequence is 11 residues long. The CDR3 protein is CASKFGDTQYF. DNA for the CDR3: TGTGCCAGCAAGTTCGGGGATACGCAGTATTTT.

This chain joins TRBV4-2 and TRBJ2-7, with 7 positions matching TRBD1. The CDR3 extends over 15 amino acids. J gave up 0 bases and V 7 bases, and 9 bases lay outside the gene matches. CDR1 and CDR2 from the germline V gene are LGHNA and YNFKEQ. This CDR3 reads CASTMESGGSYEQYF. The CDR3 region has the DNA TGTGCCAGCACCATGGAGTCAGGGGGCTCCTACGAGCAGTACTTC.